This T cell receptor (beta chain) was found in a study of cytomegalovirus exposure and HLA in healthy donors. The PCR contained 60 Vbeta and 13 Jbeta primers. Generated by immunoSEQ multiplex PCR, the TCRdb table keeps only in-frame clones and is missing some. The sample contains around 110,000 clones, around 73% of which appear only once. CDR3 size: 17 residues. Germline-derived CDR1 and CDR2 are MNHEY and SMNVEV (reference sequence). After removal of 7 bases from V and 0 bases from J, the junction contained 8 bases not matched to a gene. Details on this clone: Its antigen is still unknown.

Study outcomes and limitations: Analysis was carried out at a later point, and it linked a missense DCLRE1C variant to TCR beta V- and J-gene trimming. Analysis performed later found around 15,000 TCR beta sequences associated with HLA alleles at 0.05 false discovery rate.

The clonotype was recovered from a man under 40 in good health and CMV-seronegative. The specimen sequenced was PBMCs. The rearrangement uses TRBV27 and TRBJ2-4, with 11 nucleotides matching TRBD2. The CDR3 is CASMTSGNTLAKNIQYF. In nucleotides, the CDR3 is TGTGCCAGCATGACTAGCGGGAATACTCTAGCCAAAAACATTCAGTACTTC.